Shown below are 5 T cell receptor beta chains from a single sample sequenced in a study of T cell repertoires in cytomegalovirus infection. MiXCR, run by TCRdb on the reads, gives a single entry per CDR3 protein. This table holds around 330,000 distinct CDR3 sequences, under 20% found once. The specimen sequenced was PBMCs. The receptors stem from a human donor in good health (CMV status not recorded). Some clones in this sample may be carry-over from other donors' samples.

The chain has TRBV18 and TRBJ1-1; D remains ambiguous. Germline assignment: CDR1 KGHSH and CDR2 LQKENI. The CDR3 is 16 residues long. V was trimmed by 2 bases and J by 0 bases, leaving 13 bases between them. CDR3 nucleotides: TGTGCCAGCTCACCAAACGATTGGGGAATGAACACTGAAGCTTTCTTT. Amino acid sequence: CASSPNDWGMNTEAFF.

In regard to this clonotype: At one end the junction does not follow the germline gene, possibly because of a read error. V gene TRBV12-3 or TRBV12-4 combines with J gene TRBJ1-5; 11 bases fit TRBD1. The CDR3 has 14 residues. CDR3 sequence: CAGSRDRGVQPQHF. CDR3 in DNA: TGTGCCGGCAGTCGGGACAGGGGGGTTCAGCCCCAGCATTTT.

J is TRBJ2-5 and V is TRBV5-1, with D perhaps being TRBD1 or TRBD2 (5 bases each). Trimming removed 3 bases from V and 5 bases from J, with 20 bases in between. In germline, CDR1 is SGHRS, CDR2 YFSETQ. The CDR3 totals 16 residues. In DNA form, the CDR3 reads TGCGCCAGCAGCTCGAGGGGTCAGGGCCTGTGGGAGACCCAGTACTTC. Encoded protein: CASSSRGQGLWETQYF.

This clonotype was recorded a few times. The V call is TRBV11-2, the J call TRBJ2-3; 7 bases are a match to TRBD2. V dropped 7 bases and J dropped 6; count of bases not matched to a gene: 10. Germline CDR1 and CDR2: SGHAT and FQNNGV. The CDR3 runs 14 residues. CDR3 bases: TGTGCCAGCACCCCAGGACTAGTTGGCGATACGCAGTATTTT. Amino acid sequence: CASTPGLVGDTQYF.

Concerning this clonotype: Relative to the germline gene, one junction end is altered; a read error may explain this. The chain uses TRBV7-3 and TRBJ2-7; D call uncertain. The germline gives CDR1 SGHTA, CDR2 FQGTGA. The CDR3 runs to 11 residues. This CDR3 reads CASSLTYEQHF. CDR3 DNA sequence: TGTGCCAGCAGCCTAACCTACGAGCAGCACTTC.